This T cell receptor (beta chain) was documented in a study of blood T cell repertoires in COVID-19. The data were produced by immunoSEQ multiplex PCR, yet TCRdb's version contains in-frame clones alone and is incomplete. Among about 240,000 clones listed, roughly four fifths were seen once. The sequence came from a woman aged 70-85 years with acute or convalescent COVID-19. Sequencing used peripheral blood.

DNA for the CDR3: TGTGCCAGCAGCTTAGTGTATGGGAGGAACACTGAAGCTTTCTTT. Translated: CASSLVYGRNTEAFF. This chain joins TRBV7-6 and TRBJ1-1; no clear D. The ends were cut back, 1 base at V and 1 base at J, with 10 bases in the middle. The CDR3 is 15 residues long. CDR1 is SGHVS and CDR2 is FNYEAQ in the germline V gene.